The T cell receptor (beta chain) under discussion was sequenced for a study of CD8 T cells in ankylosing spondylitis. Study-level points and caveats: What seemed typical of ankylosing spondylitis blood was a TCR beta motif built from roughly eight highly homologous variants. In synovial fluid and blood from reactive arthritis, some motif variants were previously reported.

This clonotype was counted between two and nine times. The target antigen is unknown. Quantitative 5'-RACE with molecular barcodes generated TCR beta libraries. In TCRdb, the 5' RACE reads were re-called with MiXCR into one record per CDR3 protein. The sample lists roughly 700,000 distinct CDR3 sequences, around 20% occurring once. CDR1 and CDR2 from the germline V gene are SGHRS and YFSETQ. The CDR3 consists of 15 residues. The V and J ends lost 2 bases and 4 bases respectively, with 15 bases between them. The TCR originated in a male donor with ankylosing spondylitis. The rearrangement uses TRBV5-1 and TRBJ1-1; the D gene is possibly TRBD1 (6 bases). The sequenced material came from blood, either unsorted or a sorted T cell fraction (not recorded which). The CDR3 sequence is CASSFPGDGATEAFF. CDR3 bases: TGCGCCAGCAGCTTCCCAGGGGATGGTGCCACTGAAGCTTTCTTT.